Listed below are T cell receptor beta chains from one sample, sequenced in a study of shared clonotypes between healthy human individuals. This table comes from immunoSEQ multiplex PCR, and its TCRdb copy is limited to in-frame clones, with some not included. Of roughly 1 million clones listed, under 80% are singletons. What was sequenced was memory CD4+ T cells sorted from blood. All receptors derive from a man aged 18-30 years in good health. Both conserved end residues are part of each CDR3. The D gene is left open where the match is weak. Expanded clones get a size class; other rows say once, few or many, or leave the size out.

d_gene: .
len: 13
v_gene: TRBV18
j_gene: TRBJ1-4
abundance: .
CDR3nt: TGTGCCACCACAGGACAATCTAATGAAAAACTGTTTTTT
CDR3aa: CATTGQSNEKLFF

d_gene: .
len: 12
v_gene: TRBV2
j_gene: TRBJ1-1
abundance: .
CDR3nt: TGTGCCAGCAGTACTCAGACGGGAGAAGCTTTCTTT
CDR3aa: CASSTQTGEAFF

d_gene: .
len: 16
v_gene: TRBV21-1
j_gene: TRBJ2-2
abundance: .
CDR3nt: TGTGCCAGCGGGAGTCGAGACCGACCGAACACCGGGGAGCTGTTTTTT
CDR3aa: CASGSRDRPNTGELFF

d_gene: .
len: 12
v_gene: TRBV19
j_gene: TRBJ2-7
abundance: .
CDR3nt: TGTGCCAGTAGTGAGCCCAAGAGCCTTCAGTACTTC
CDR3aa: CASSEPKSLQYF

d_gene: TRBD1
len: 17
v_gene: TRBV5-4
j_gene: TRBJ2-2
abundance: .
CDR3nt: TGTGCCAGCAGCTTGGGGGGACAGGGGGCAAGCACCGGGGAGCTGTTTTTT
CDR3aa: CASSLGGQGASTGELFF

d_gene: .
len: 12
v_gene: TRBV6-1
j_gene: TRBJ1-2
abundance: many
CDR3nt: TGTGCCAGCAGTGTTCGCGTTCTCGGCTACACCTTC
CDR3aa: CASSVRVLGYTF

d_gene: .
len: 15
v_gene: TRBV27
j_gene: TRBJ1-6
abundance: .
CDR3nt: TGTGCCAGCACTCCCCACGGGGGGGATAATTCACCCCTCCACTTT
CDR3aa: CASTPHGGDNSPLHF

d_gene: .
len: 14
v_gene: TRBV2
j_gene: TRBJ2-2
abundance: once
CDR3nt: TGTGCCAGCAGTGTCACAGGGAACACCGGGGAGCTGTTTTTT
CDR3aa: CASSVTGNTGELFF

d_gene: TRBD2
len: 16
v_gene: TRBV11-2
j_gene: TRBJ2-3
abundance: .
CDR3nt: TGTGCCAGCAGCTTCACTAGCGGGGGGGCTGGAGATACGCAGTATTTT
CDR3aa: CASSFTSGGAGDTQYF

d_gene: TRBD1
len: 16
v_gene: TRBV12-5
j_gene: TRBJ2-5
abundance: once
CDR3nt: TGTGCTAGTGGTTTGGGGGACAGGGGCATCCAAGAGACCCAGTACTTC
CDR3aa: CASGLGDRGIQETQYF

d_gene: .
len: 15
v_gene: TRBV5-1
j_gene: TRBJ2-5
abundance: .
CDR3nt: TGCGCCAGCAGCGGGCCCGAAGGGGGGGTACAGACCCAGTACTTC
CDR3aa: CASSGPEGGVQTQYF

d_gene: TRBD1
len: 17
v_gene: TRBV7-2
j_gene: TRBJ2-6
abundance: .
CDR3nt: TGTGCCAGCAGCTTACAGGGACAGGGGATCGGGGCCAACGTCCTGACTTTC
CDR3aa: CASSLQGQGIGANVLTF

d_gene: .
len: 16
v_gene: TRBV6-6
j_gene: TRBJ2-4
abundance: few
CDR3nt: TGTGCCAGCAGTTTGCGGGACACAATAGCCAAAAACATTCAGTACTTC
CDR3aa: CASSLRDTIAKNIQYF

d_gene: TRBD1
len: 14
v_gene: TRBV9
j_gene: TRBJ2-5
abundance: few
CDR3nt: TGTGCCAGCAGCAGGGACAGACCACAAGAGACCCAGTACTTC
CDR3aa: CASSRDRPQETQYF

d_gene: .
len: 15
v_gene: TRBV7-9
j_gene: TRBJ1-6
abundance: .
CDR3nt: TGTGCCAGCAGCTTGAGGGACTCCTATAATTCACCCCTCCACTTT
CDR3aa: CASSLRDSYNSPLHF

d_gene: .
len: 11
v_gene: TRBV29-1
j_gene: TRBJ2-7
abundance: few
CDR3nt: TGCAGCGGGGGCAGCTCCTACGAGCAGTACTTC
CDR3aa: CSGGSSYEQYF

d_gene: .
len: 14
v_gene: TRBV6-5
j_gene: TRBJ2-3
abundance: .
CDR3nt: TGTGCCAGCAGTGGCCGAGGAGAAGCAGATACGCAGTATTTT
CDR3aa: CASSGRGEADTQYF

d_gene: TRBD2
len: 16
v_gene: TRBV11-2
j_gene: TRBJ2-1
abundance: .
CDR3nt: TGTGCCAGCAGCTTTACGGCCCTAGCGGGAGGGTCCGAGCAGTTCTTC
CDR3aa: CASSFTALAGGSEQFF

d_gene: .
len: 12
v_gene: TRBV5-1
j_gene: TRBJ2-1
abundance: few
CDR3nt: TGCGCCAGCAGCTTGCAGGGAAATGAGCAGTTCTTC
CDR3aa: CASSLQGNEQFF

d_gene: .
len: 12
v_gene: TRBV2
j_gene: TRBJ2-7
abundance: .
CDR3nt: TGTGCCAGCAAGGGGGATTTCTACGAGCAGTACTTC
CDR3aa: CASKGDFYEQYF

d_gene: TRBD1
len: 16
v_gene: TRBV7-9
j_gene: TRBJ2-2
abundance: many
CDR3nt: TGTGCCAGCAGCACCCGACAGGGATCGAGCACCGGGGAGCTGTTTTTT
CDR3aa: CASSTRQGSSTGELFF

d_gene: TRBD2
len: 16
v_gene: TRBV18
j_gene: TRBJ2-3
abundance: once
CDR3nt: TGTGCCAGCTCAGCAACGACTAGCGGAGGGACCCTTGACGTGAATTTT
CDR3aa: CASSATTSGGTLDVNF

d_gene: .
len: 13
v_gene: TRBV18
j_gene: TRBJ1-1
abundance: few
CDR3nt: TGTGCCAGCTCACCGACAGAAAGGACTGAAGCTTTCTTT
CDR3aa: CASSPTERTEAFF

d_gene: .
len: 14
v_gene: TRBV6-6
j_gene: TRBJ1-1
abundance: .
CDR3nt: TGTGCCAGCAGTGTGGACACGGCGGACACTGAAGCTTTCTTT
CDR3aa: CASSVDTADTEAFF

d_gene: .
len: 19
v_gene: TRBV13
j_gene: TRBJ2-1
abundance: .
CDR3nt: TGTGCCAGCAGCCCTTCGAACTTGGGGCGGAGGAGAACCTACAATGAGCAGTTCTTC
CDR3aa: CASSPSNLGRRRTYNEQFF

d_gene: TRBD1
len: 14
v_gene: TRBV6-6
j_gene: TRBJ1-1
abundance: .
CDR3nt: TGTGCCAGCAGCAGGGGGCTGCTCAACACTGAAGCTTTCTTT
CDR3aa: CASSRGLLNTEAFF

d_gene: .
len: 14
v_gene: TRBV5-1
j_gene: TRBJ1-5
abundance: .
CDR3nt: TGCGCCAGCAGCTTGGAGGCAGGGAATCAGCCCCAGCATTTT
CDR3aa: CASSLEAGNQPQHF

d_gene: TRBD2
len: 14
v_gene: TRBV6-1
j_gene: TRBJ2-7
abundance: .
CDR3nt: TGTGCCAGCACCCCACTAGCGGCAGCCTACGAGCAGTACTTC
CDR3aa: CASTPLAAAYEQYF

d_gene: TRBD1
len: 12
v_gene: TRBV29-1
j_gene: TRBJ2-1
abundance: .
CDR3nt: TGCAGCGTTCGACAGGGGCGCAATGAGCAGTTCTTC
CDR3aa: CSVRQGRNEQFF

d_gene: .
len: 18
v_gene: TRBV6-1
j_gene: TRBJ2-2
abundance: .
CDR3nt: TGTGCCAGCAGTGAATCTAGGGGGACCTTGGGGAACACCGGGGAGCTGTTTTTT
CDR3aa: CASSESRGTLGNTGELFF

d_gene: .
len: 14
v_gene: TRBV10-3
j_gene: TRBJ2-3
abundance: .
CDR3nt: TGTGCCATCAACCGGACACCGAGCACAGATACGCAGTATTTT
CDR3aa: CAINRTPSTDTQYF

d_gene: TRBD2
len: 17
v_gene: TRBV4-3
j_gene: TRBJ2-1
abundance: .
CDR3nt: TGCGCCAGCAGCCAAGAGTTAAGTAGCGGGAGGAGGAATGAGCAGTTCTTC
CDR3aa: CASSQELSSGRRNEQFF

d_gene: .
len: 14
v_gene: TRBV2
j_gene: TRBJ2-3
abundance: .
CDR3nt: TGTGCCAGCAGTGAGTGGGCTGGGGCAGATACGCAGTATTTT
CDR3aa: CASSEWAGADTQYF

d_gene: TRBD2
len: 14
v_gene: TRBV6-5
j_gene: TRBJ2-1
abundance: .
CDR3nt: TGTGCCAGCAGTAGGGGGACTAGCGGTAATGAGCAGTTCTTC
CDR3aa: CASSRGTSGNEQFF

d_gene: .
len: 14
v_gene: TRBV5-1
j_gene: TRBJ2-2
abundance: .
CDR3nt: TGCGCCAGCAGGGGGAGTCCAAGCACCGGGGAGCTGTTTTTT
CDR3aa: CASRGSPSTGELFF

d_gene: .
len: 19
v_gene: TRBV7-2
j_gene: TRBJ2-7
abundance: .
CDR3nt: TGTGCCAGCAGCTTAGGACCTCACGCCCCTTTGGGGTGGACCTACGAGCAGTACTTC
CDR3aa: CASSLGPHAPLGWTYEQYF

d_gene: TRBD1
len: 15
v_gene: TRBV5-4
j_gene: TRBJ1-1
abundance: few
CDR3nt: TGTGCCAGCAGCTCCGCTAAGGGGACAGGCACTGAAGCTTTCTTT
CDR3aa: CASSSAKGTGTEAFF

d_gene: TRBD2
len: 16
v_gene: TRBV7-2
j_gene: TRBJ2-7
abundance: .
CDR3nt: TGTGCCAGCAGCTTATACGGGACTACCCGCCGAGACGAGCAGTACTTC
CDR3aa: CASSLYGTTRRDEQYF

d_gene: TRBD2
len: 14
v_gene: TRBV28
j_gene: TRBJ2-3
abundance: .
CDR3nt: TGTGCCAGCAGTTTATTAGCTAGCGGGGGTACGCAGTATTTT
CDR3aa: CASSLLASGGTQYF

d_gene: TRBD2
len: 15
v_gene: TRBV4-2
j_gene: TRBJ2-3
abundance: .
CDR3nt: TGTGCCAGCAGCCACCCGGGACTAGCATCAGATACGCAGTATTTT
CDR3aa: CASSHPGLASDTQYF

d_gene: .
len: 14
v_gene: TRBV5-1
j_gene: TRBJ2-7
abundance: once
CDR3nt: TGCGCCAGCAGCTTAGGGGACTCAACCTACGAGCAGTACTTC
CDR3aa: CASSLGDSTYEQYF

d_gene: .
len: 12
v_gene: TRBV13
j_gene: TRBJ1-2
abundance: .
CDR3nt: TGTGCCAGCAGCCTACCATTATATGGCTACACCTTC
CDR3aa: CASSLPLYGYTF

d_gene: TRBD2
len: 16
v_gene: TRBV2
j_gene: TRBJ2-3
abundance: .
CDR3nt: TGTGCCAGCAGTTATTGGACTAGCGGAAGCACAGATACGCAGTATTTT
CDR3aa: CASSYWTSGSTDTQYF

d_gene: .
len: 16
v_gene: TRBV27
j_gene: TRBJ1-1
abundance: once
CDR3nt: TGTGCCAGCAGTTTTGGGAACCGACGCGCCGGGACTGAAGCTTTCTTT
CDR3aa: CASSFGNRRAGTEAFF

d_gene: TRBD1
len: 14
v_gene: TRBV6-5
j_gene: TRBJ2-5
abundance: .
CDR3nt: TGTGCCAGCAGGCCAGGGGGCGGGAAAGAGACCCAGTACTTC
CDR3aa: CASRPGGGKETQYF

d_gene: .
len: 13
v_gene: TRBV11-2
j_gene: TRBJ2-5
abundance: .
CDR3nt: TGTGCCAGCAGCGCAACCCACCAAGAGACCCAGTACTTC
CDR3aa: CASSATHQETQYF

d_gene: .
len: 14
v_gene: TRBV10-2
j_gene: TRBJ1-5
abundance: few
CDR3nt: TGCGCCAGCAGTGAGCACAGGGAAAATCAGCCCCAGCATTTT
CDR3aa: CASSEHRENQPQHF

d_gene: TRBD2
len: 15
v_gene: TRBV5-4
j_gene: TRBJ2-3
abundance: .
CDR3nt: TGTGCCAGCAGCTCTAGCGGTCTTAGCACAGATACGCAGTATTTT
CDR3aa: CASSSSGLSTDTQYF

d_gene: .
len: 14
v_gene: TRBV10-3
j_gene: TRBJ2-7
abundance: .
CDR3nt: TGTGCCATCAAGTTGGCAGGGTCGTACGGTGAGCAGTACTTC
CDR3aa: CAIKLAGSYGEQYF

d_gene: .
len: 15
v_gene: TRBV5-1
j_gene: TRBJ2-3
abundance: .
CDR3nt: TGCGCCAGCAGCTTGGGGGGAGCCAACAGGGATACGCAGTATTTT
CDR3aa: CASSLGGANRDTQYF

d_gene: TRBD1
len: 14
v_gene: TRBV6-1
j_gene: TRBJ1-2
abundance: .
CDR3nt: TGTGCCAGCAGTGAATGGGGACAGGGGTTTGGCTACACCTTC
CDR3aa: CASSEWGQGFGYTF

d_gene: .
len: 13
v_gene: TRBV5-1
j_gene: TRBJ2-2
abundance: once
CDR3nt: TGCGCCAGCAGCTCGGAGGGGCACGGGGAGCTGTTTTTT
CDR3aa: CASSSEGHGELFF

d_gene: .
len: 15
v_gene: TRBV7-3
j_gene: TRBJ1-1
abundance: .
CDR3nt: TGTGCCAGCAGCTTAAAACAGCGGAGGAACACTGAAGCTTTCTTT
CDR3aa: CASSLKQRRNTEAFF

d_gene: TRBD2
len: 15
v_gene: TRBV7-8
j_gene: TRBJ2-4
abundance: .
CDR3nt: TGTGCCAGCAGCCCGGGGGGGGTAGCCAAAAACATTCAGTACTTC
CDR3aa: CASSPGGVAKNIQYF

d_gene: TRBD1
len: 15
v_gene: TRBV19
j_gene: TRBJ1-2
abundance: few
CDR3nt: TGTGCCAGTAGTATTAGCCACAGGGGGTGGTATGGCTACACCTTC
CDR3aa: CASSISHRGWYGYTF

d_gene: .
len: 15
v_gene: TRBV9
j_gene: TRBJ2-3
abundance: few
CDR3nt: TGTGCCAGCAGCGTCAGGGGAGGGGGGACAGATACGCAGTATTTT
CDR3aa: CASSVRGGGTDTQYF

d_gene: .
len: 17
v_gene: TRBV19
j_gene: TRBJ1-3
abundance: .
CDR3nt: TGTGCCAGTAGTATTTTGCAGGAACTAGTCTCTGGAAACACCATATATTTT
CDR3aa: CASSILQELVSGNTIYF

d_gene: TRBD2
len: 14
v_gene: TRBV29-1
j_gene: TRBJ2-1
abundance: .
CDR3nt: TGCAGCGTGGCTAGCGGGGGGGCCTTCAATGAGCAGTTCTTC
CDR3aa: CSVASGGAFNEQFF

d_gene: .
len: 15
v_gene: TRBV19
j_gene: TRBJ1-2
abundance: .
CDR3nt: TGTGCCAGTAGTCAGGGGACGGCCGTAAGAGATGGCTACACCTTC
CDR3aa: CASSQGTAVRDGYTF